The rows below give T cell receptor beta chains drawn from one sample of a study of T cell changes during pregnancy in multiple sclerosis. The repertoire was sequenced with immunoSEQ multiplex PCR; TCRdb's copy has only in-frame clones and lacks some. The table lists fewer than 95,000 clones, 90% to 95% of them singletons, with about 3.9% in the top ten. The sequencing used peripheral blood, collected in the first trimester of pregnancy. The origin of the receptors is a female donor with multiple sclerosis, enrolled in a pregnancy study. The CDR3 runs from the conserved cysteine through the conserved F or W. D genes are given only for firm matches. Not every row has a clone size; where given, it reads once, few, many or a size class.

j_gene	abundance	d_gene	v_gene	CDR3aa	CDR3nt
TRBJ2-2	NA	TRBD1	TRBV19	CASSRDSANTGELFF	TGTGCCAGTAGTAGGGACAGTGCGAACACCGGGGAGCTGTTTTTT
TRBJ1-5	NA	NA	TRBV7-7	CASSLGRGQPQHF	TGTGCTAGCAGCTTAGGTAGGGGACAGCCCCAGCATTTT
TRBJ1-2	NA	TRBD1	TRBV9	CASSGQGSNYGYTF	TGTGCCAGCAGCGGACAGGGCTCTAACTATGGCTACACCTTC
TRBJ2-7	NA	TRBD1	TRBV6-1	CASSGEPGTGRYEQYF	TGTGCCAGCAGTGGCGAACCCGGGACAGGGAGGTACGAGCAGTACTTC
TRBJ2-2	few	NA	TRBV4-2	CASNGETGELFF	TGTGCCAGCAACGGGGAAACCGGGGAGCTGTTTTTT
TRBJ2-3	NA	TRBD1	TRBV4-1	CASSQSGGHSTDTQYF	TGCGCCAGCAGCCAATCAGGGGGCCATAGCACAGATACGCAGTATTTT
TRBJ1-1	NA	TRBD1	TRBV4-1	CASSLAQTGGNTEAFF	TGCGCCAGCAGCCTCGCACAGACAGGGGGCAACACTGAAGCTTTCTTT
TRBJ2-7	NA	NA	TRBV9	CASSVVSDSYEQYF	TGTGCCAGCAGCGTAGTTAGCGACTCCTACGAGCAGTACTTC
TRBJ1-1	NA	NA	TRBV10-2	CASLGRNTEAFF	TGCGCCAGCTTAGGGAGGAACACTGAAGCTTTCTTT
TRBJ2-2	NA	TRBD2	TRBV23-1	CASSQSGLAGALTNTGELFF	TGCGCCAGCAGTCAATCTGGACTAGCGGGGGCCTTGACGAACACCGGGGAGCTGTTTTTT
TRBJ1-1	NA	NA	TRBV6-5	CASSYSTDLDTEAFF	TGTGCCAGCAGTTACTCGACAGACCTTGACACTGAAGCTTTCTTT
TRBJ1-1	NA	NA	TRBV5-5	CASTLQGAGNTEAFF	TGTGCCAGCACCCTGCAAGGGGCCGGGAACACTGAAGCTTTCTTT
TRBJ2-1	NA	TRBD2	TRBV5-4	CASSRGTSGYNEQFF	TGTGCCAGCAGCCGTGGGACTAGCGGATACAATGAGCAGTTCTTC
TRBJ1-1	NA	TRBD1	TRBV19	CASSRAGGAGTEAFF	TGTGCCAGTAGTAGGGCAGGGGGCGCGGGGACTGAAGCTTTCTTT
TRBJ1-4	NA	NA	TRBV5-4	CASSSGTNRATNEKLFF	TGTGCCAGCAGCTCCGGAACGAACAGGGCAACTAATGAAAAACTGTTTTTT
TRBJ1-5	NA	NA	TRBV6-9	CASIGGYSNQPQHF	TGTGCCAGCATCGGAGGTTACAGCAATCAGCCCCAGCATTTT
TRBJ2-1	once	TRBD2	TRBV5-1	CASSRSGGASNEQFF	TGCGCCAGCAGCCGTAGCGGGGGGGCTTCGAATGAGCAGTTCTTC
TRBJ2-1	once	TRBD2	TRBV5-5	CASSLWTSGVGYNEQFF	TGTGCCAGCAGCCTCTGGACTAGCGGGGTTGGTTACAATGAGCAGTTCTTC
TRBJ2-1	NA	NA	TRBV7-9	CASSLSPMEQFF	TGTGCCAGCAGCTTATCACCTATGGAGCAGTTCTTC
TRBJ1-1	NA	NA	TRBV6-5	CASRMTGMAEAFF	TGTGCCAGCAGAATGACAGGTATGGCTGAAGCTTTCTTT
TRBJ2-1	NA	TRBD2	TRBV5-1	CASSSLERRLADYNEQFF	TGCGCCAGCAGCTCCCTGGAGAGAAGACTAGCGGACTACAATGAGCAGTTCTTC
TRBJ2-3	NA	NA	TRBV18	CASSPPSHTDTQYF	TGTGCCAGCTCACCACCTAGTCACACAGATACGCAGTATTTT
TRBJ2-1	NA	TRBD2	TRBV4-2	CASSQDWASGGAHEQFF	TGTGCCAGCAGCCAAGATTGGGCTAGCGGGGGGGCACATGAGCAGTTCTTC
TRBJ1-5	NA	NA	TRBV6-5	CASSPGELARQPQHF	TGTGCCAGCAGCCCCGGGGAGTTAGCCCGGCAGCCCCAGCATTTT
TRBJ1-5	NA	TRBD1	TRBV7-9	CASSPETGKRYNQPQHF	TGTGCCAGCAGCCCCGAGACAGGGAAGAGGTACAATCAGCCCCAGCATTTT
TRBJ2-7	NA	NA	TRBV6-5	CASKGQGGYEQYF	TGTGCCAGCAAAGGGCAGGGGGGTTACGAGCAGTACTTC
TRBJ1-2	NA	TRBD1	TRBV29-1	CSVETGDTYGYTF	TGCAGCGTTGAGACAGGGGATACCTATGGCTACACCTTC
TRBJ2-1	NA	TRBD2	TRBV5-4	CASAGGLGNEQFF	TGTGCCAGCGCGGGGGGGCTGGGGAATGAGCAGTTCTTC
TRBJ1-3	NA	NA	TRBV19	CASSTPPRSLGNTIYF	TGTGCCAGTAGTACCCCTCCCCGGAGTTTGGGAAACACCATATATTTT
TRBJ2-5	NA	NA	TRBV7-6	CASSRREQETQYF	TGTGCCAGCAGCCGCAGGGAACAAGAGACCCAGTACTTC